This is a list of T cell receptor beta chains from one sample in a study of graft-versus-host responses after intestinal transplantation. Using immunoSEQ multiplex PCR, the repertoire was profiled, and TCRdb retains in-frame clones only, with some absent. Found here are 100,000 or so clones, approximately 92% of them singletons; the top ten hold around 1.1%. These receptors have no identified antigens. Material: unstimulated CD8+ T cells sorted from spleen or lymph node cells, obtained before transplant. Every receptor here comes from a human donor who was the organ donor for an intestinal transplant. Each CDR3 is given with its conserved first and last residue. The order of the fields is J gene, V gene, clone size, D gene, CDR3 protein, CDR3 DNA. D genes are given only for firm matches. The size field is filled for only some rows; it gives once, few, many or a size class.

j_call: TRBJ2-1
v_call: TRBV11-2
clone_size: NA
d_call: NA
cdr3_aa: CASSFEYNEQFF
cdr3_nt: TGTGCCAGCAGCTTCGAGTACAATGAGCAGTTCTTC

j_call: TRBJ2-7
v_call: TRBV7-2
clone_size: NA
d_call: NA
cdr3_aa: CASSLGRGTSYEQYF
cdr3_nt: TGTGCCAGCAGCTTAGGTCGGGGAACGTCCTACGAGCAGTACTTC

j_call: TRBJ1-6
v_call: TRBV30
clone_size: NA
d_call: NA
cdr3_aa: CAWSDGITADSPLHF
cdr3_nt: TGTGCCTGGAGCGATGGAATAACAGCTGATTCACCCCTCCACTTT

j_call: TRBJ2-7
v_call: TRBV28
clone_size: NA
d_call: TRBD1
cdr3_aa: CASSLWEQGGYEQYF
cdr3_nt: TGTGCCAGCAGTTTGTGGGAACAGGGGGGCTACGAGCAGTACTTC

j_call: TRBJ1-1
v_call: TRBV5-6
clone_size: NA
d_call: NA
cdr3_aa: CASSLAAGEAFF
cdr3_nt: TGTGCCAGCAGCTTGGCCGCAGGAGAAGCTTTCTTT

j_call: TRBJ1-1
v_call: TRBV28
clone_size: NA
d_call: NA
cdr3_aa: CASKTMRTEAFF
cdr3_nt: TGTGCCAGCAAAACCATGAGGACTGAAGCTTTCTTT

j_call: TRBJ2-7
v_call: TRBV5-4
clone_size: NA
d_call: NA
cdr3_aa: CASSPATGSSYEQYF
cdr3_nt: TGTGCCAGCAGCCCCGCGACAGGCAGCTCCTACGAGCAGTACTTC

j_call: TRBJ1-3
v_call: TRBV7-6
clone_size: NA
d_call: TRBD1
cdr3_aa: CASSLLDRGFGPSGNTIYF
cdr3_nt: TGTGCCAGCAGCTTGTTGGACAGGGGTTTTGGGCCTTCCGGAAACACCATATATTTT

j_call: TRBJ1-1
v_call: TRBV9
clone_size: NA
d_call: TRBD1
cdr3_aa: CASSARGTGYTEAFF
cdr3_nt: TGTGCCAGCAGCGCACGAGGGACAGGTTACACTGAAGCTTTCTTT

j_call: TRBJ1-4
v_call: TRBV4-1
clone_size: NA
d_call: NA
cdr3_aa: CASSQTYQGGSEKLFF
cdr3_nt: TGCGCCAGCAGCCAAACGTATCAGGGCGGGAGTGAAAAACTGTTTTTT

j_call: TRBJ2-7
v_call: TRBV5-6
clone_size: NA
d_call: TRBD2
cdr3_aa: CASSLGGGSYEQYF
cdr3_nt: TGTGCCAGCAGCTTGGGGGGGGGTTCCTACGAGCAGTACTTC

j_call: TRBJ1-1
v_call: TRBV4-1
clone_size: NA
d_call: NA
cdr3_aa: CASSHLMDRFLNTEAFF
cdr3_nt: TGCGCCAGCAGCCACCTTATGGACAGATTTCTGAACACTGAAGCTTTCTTT

j_call: TRBJ2-7
v_call: TRBV14
clone_size: once
d_call: TRBD2
cdr3_aa: CASSHPTSGPSSYEQYF
cdr3_nt: TGTGCCAGCAGCCATCCGACTAGCGGGCCGAGCTCCTACGAGCAGTACTTC

j_call: TRBJ2-7
v_call: TRBV19
clone_size: NA
d_call: NA
cdr3_aa: CASSIGVGQKSYEQYF
cdr3_nt: TGTGCCAGTAGTATTGGGGTGGGGCAGAAATCCTACGAGCAGTACTTC

j_call: TRBJ1-2
v_call: TRBV4-3
clone_size: NA
d_call: NA
cdr3_aa: CASSQGRTARGKPYGYTF
cdr3_nt: TGCGCCAGCAGCCAAGGTCGGACAGCCCGAGGAAAACCTTATGGCTACACCTTC

j_call: TRBJ2-4
v_call: TRBV19
clone_size: NA
d_call: NA
cdr3_aa: CASSPWQGWNIQYF
cdr3_nt: TGTGCCAGTAGTCCTTGGCAGGGGTGGAACATTCAGTACTTC

j_call: TRBJ2-3
v_call: TRBV27
clone_size: once
d_call: NA
cdr3_aa: CASSPWGLAERESSTGTQYF
cdr3_nt: TGTGCCAGCAGTCCGTGGGGGCTAGCGGAGAGAGAATCCAGCACAGGTACGCAGTATTTT

j_call: TRBJ2-3
v_call: TRBV19
clone_size: NA
d_call: NA
cdr3_aa: CASSISGYHTDTQYF
cdr3_nt: TGTGCCAGTAGTATTTCAGGGTATCACACAGATACGCAGTATTTT

j_call: TRBJ2-2
v_call: TRBV11-3
clone_size: NA
d_call: TRBD2
cdr3_aa: CASSLVAGGTAGELFF
cdr3_nt: TGTGCCAGCAGCTTAGTGGCGGGAGGAACGGCCGGGGAGCTGTTTTTT

j_call: TRBJ1-6
v_call: TRBV6-5
clone_size: NA
d_call: TRBD1
cdr3_aa: CASSYRTGYSPLHF
cdr3_nt: TGTGCCAGCAGTTACAGGACAGGGTACTCACCCCTCCACTTT

j_call: TRBJ1-6
v_call: TRBV11-2
clone_size: NA
d_call: TRBD1
cdr3_aa: CASSGDSYNSPLHF
cdr3_nt: TGTGCCAGCAGCGGGGACAGCTATAATTCACCCCTCCACTTT

j_call: TRBJ1-2
v_call: TRBV10-3
clone_size: once
d_call: NA
cdr3_aa: CAIRGEQRFYGYTF
cdr3_nt: TGTGCCATCAGGGGAGAGCAACGCTTCTATGGCTACACCTTC

j_call: TRBJ1-1
v_call: TRBV11-2
clone_size: NA
d_call: TRBD1
cdr3_aa: CASSLWTGAEAFF
cdr3_nt: TGTGCCAGCAGCCTCTGGACAGGAGCTGAAGCTTTCTTT

j_call: TRBJ1-5
v_call: TRBV5-3
clone_size: NA
d_call: TRBD1
cdr3_aa: CARSPRWTGPNPLNQPQHF
cdr3_nt: TGTGCCAGAAGTCCCCGGTGGACAGGGCCGAACCCACTGAATCAGCCCCAGCATTTT

j_call: TRBJ1-5
v_call: TRBV4-1
clone_size: NA
d_call: NA
cdr3_aa: CASSPPGNQPQHF
cdr3_nt: TGCGCCAGCAGCCCCCCCGGTAATCAGCCCCAGCATTTT

j_call: TRBJ1-2
v_call: TRBV7-3
clone_size: NA
d_call: NA
cdr3_aa: CASSLGGAEGYTF
cdr3_nt: TGTGCCAGCAGTCTAGGGGGGGCTGAAGGCTACACCTTC

j_call: TRBJ1-5
v_call: TRBV19
clone_size: once
d_call: NA
cdr3_aa: CASSIYGDSNQPQHF
cdr3_nt: TGTGCCAGTAGTATTTACGGTGATAGCAATCAGCCCCAGCATTTT

j_call: TRBJ2-2
v_call: TRBV4-1
clone_size: NA
d_call: TRBD2
cdr3_aa: CASSQDPFLAGANTGELFF
cdr3_nt: TGCGCCAGCAGCCAAGATCCCTTTCTAGCGGGGGCAAACACCGGGGAGCTGTTTTTT

j_call: TRBJ1-1
v_call: TRBV7-9
clone_size: NA
d_call: NA
cdr3_aa: CASSFQDSEAFF
cdr3_nt: TGTGCCAGCAGCTTCCAGGACTCTGAAGCTTTCTTT

j_call: TRBJ2-3
v_call: TRBV27
clone_size: NA
d_call: NA
cdr3_aa: CASSLLGDTQYF
cdr3_nt: TGTGCCAGCAGTCTCTTGGGCGATACGCAGTATTTT

j_call: TRBJ1-1
v_call: TRBV11-2
clone_size: NA
d_call: NA
cdr3_aa: CASQTVPLNTEAFF
cdr3_nt: TGTGCCAGTCAGACAGTGCCCTTGAACACTGAAGCTTTCTTT

j_call: TRBJ1-2
v_call: TRBV14
clone_size: NA
d_call: TRBD1
cdr3_aa: CASSQMGQPFNYGYTF
cdr3_nt: TGTGCCAGCAGCCAAATGGGACAGCCATTTAACTATGGCTACACCTTC

j_call: TRBJ1-1
v_call: TRBV7-2
clone_size: NA
d_call: NA
cdr3_aa: CASSLGPQGTNEAFF
cdr3_nt: TGTGCCAGCAGCTTAGGACCCCAAGGGACAAATGAAGCTTTCTTT

j_call: TRBJ2-3
v_call: TRBV5-1
clone_size: NA
d_call: TRBD2
cdr3_aa: CASSPGWLAAPRTDTQYF
cdr3_nt: TGCGCCAGCAGCCCCGGGTGGCTAGCGGCCCCGCGCACAGATACGCAGTATTTT

j_call: TRBJ2-7
v_call: TRBV11-2
clone_size: NA
d_call: NA
cdr3_aa: CASSLQDTTYEQYF
cdr3_nt: TGTGCCAGCAGCTTACAGGACACAACCTACGAGCAGTACTTC

j_call: TRBJ1-2
v_call: TRBV6-5
clone_size: NA
d_call: NA
cdr3_aa: CASSYGSGASYGYTF
cdr3_nt: TGTGCCAGCAGTTACGGGTCAGGGGCTAGCTATGGCTACACCTTC

j_call: TRBJ2-7
v_call: TRBV4-1
clone_size: NA
d_call: TRBD2
cdr3_aa: CASSQSRGGAYEQYF
cdr3_nt: TGCGCCAGCAGCCAATCACGGGGGGGGGCCTACGAGCAGTACTTC

j_call: TRBJ1-1
v_call: TRBV11-2
clone_size: NA
d_call: TRBD1
cdr3_aa: CASSGGQGNTEAFF
cdr3_nt: TGTGCCAGCAGCGGGGGACAGGGGAACACTGAAGCTTTCTTT

j_call: TRBJ2-7
v_call: TRBV4-3
clone_size: NA
d_call: NA
cdr3_aa: CASSQVLALSSYEQYF
cdr3_nt: TGCGCCAGCAGCCAAGTCCTAGCTCTAAGCTCCTACGAGCAGTACTTC

j_call: TRBJ2-7
v_call: TRBV6-1
clone_size: NA
d_call: NA
cdr3_aa: CASRPRTAYEQYF
cdr3_nt: TGTGCCAGCAGGCCCCGGACAGCCTACGAGCAGTACTTC

j_call: TRBJ1-5
v_call: TRBV27
clone_size: NA
d_call: NA
cdr3_aa: CASSLVGGGQPQHF
cdr3_nt: TGTGCCAGCAGTTTGGTTGGGGGCGGGCAGCCCCAGCATTTT